What follows are 12 T cell receptor beta chains derived from one specimen sequenced in a study of cytomegalovirus exposure and HLA in healthy donors. The PCR made use of 60 Vbeta and 13 Jbeta primers. The table came from immunoSEQ multiplex PCR; TCRdb's copy has only in-frame clones and leaves some out. Among 72,000 or so clones listed, around 70% were seen once. Sequenced material: PBMCs. These receptors were collected from a human donor in good health.

On this clone: One end of the junction fails to match germline, which may point to a read error. The chain combines TRBV7-9 with TRBJ2-1; 7 nucleotides line up with TRBD2. The germline V gene encodes CDR1 SEHNR and CDR2 FQNEAQ (reference sequence). The length of the CDR3 is 16 residues. The CDR3 here is CSSSLVSGLVNNEQFF. The CDR3 DNA sequence: TGTTCCAGCAGCTTAGTCTCCGGACTAGTGAACAATGAGCAGTTCTTC.

The chain has TRBV30 and TRBJ2-3; TRBD2 might be the D (7 bases). Germline V gene data show CDR1 as GTSNPN and CDR2 as SVGIG (reference sequence). The CDR3 spans 14 residues. V was pared by 0 bases and J by 1 base, with 8 bases between. The DNA of the CDR3 is TGTGCCTGGAGTGTAGGGGGGGGCACAGATACGCAGTATTTT. This gives the protein CAWSVGGGTDTQYF. Full variable domain (rest looked up from reference TRBV30 and TRBJ2-3): SQTIHQWPATLVQPVGSPLSLECTVEGTSNPNLYWYRQAAGRGLQLLFYSVGIGQISSEVPQNLSASRPQDRQFILSSKKLLLSDSGFYLCAWSVGGGTDTQYFGPGTRLTVL.

The genes are TRBV6-1 and TRBJ1-1, with 7 nucleotides matching TRBD1. V lost 7 bases and J lost 3; bases outside the gene matches: 5. The V gene's germline CDR1 is MNHNS and CDR2 SASEGT. This CDR3 contains 13 residues. The CDR3 loop is CASKRQGDTEAFF. The CDR3 nucleotides read TGTGCCAGCAAACGCCAGGGGGACACTGAAGCTTTCTTT.

The chain has TRBV19 and TRBJ2-1; 9 positions agree with TRBD1. This CDR3 region has 19 residues. Germline values: CDR1 LNHDA, CDR2 SQIVND (reference sequence). V was clipped by 4 bases and J by 2 bases; unmatched bases: 15. The CDR3 reads CASSTAGTGLRAPYNEQFF. In DNA form, the CDR3 reads TGTGCCAGTAGTACCGCCGGGACAGGGCTAAGAGCACCCTACAATGAGCAGTTCTTC.

The chain is built from TRBV4-1 and TRBJ2-1, with 7 nucleotides matching TRBD2. Germline CDR1 reads MGHRA; CDR2 reads YSYEKL. Trimming cost V 1 base and J 4 bases; bases outside gene matches: 7. The CDR3 loop spans 16 amino acids. The CDR3 loop is CASSQGEGLAYNEQFF. DNA of the CDR3: TGCGCCAGCAGCCAAGGGGAGGGTTTAGCTTACAATGAGCAGTTCTTC.

This sequence joins TRBV6-5 and TRBJ2-3; 8 nucleotides line up with TRBD1. The trim removed 6 bases at V and 4 bases at J, leaving 6 bases unmatched. The CDR3 length is 14 residues. Germline V gene lookup returns CDR1 MNHEY and CDR2 SVGAGI. In DNA, the CDR3 is TGTGCCAGCAGGTCTGGACAGGGTTCAGATACGCAGTATTTT. Translation gives CASRSGQGSDTQYF.

This chain uses TRBV7-9 with TRBJ1-5, with D maybe TRBD1 (5 bases). In germline, CDR1 is SEHNR, CDR2 FQNEAQ (reference sequence). Trimming left V 1 base short and J 4 bases short, with 20 bases between. This CDR3 is 18 amino acids long. The CDR3 DNA reads TGTGCCAGCAGCTTAGAGACAGACCAACAGAGGTGGAATCAGCCCCAGCATTTT. It yields the protein CASSLETDQQRWNQPQHF.

This clone was detected only once. The V gene is TRBV6-1, the J gene TRBJ2-2; 15 bases fit TRBD2. CDR1 and CDR2 from the germline V gene are MNHNS and SASEGT. V shed 2 bases and J 5 bases; nucleotides not matched to a gene: 6. The CDR3 totals 18 residues. CDR3 sequence reads: CASSEPGLAGGGTGELFF. The CDR3 bases are TGTGCCAGCAGTGAACCGGGACTAGCGGGAGGAGGTACCGGGGAGCTGTTTTTT.

The rearrangement links TRBV30 to TRBJ1-5, with TRBD1 matching over 7 bases. Trimming removed 1 base from V and 7 bases from J; junction bases left unmatched: 4. The CDR3 length is 13 residues. Germline V gives CDR1 GTSNPN, CDR2 SVGIG (reference sequence). The DNA of the CDR3 is TGTGCCTGGAGTGCGACAGGGCGGCAGCCCCAGCATTTT. Its protein product is CAWSATGRQPQHF.

The table lists this clone with a count of one. Other DNA variants within this sample encode the same CDR3. The rearrangement joins TRBV19 to TRBJ1-2; TRBD1 matches at 10 bases. The J segment lost 7 bases and the V segment lost 5 bases, leaving 4 bases of the junction unmatched. Germline CDR1 is LNHDA and CDR2 is SQIVND (reference sequence). CDR3 length: 13 residues. The CDR3 DNA follows: TGTGCCAGTAGTCCCCGGGACAGGGGTGGCTACACCTTC. Its protein is CASSPRDRGGYTF.

V gene TRBV5-1 combines with J gene TRBJ2-3; TRBD2 matches at 11 bases. Trimming at V came to 7 bases and at J to 8 bases, leaving 24 bases not matched to a gene. Germline assignment: CDR1 SGHRS and CDR2 YFSETQ. This CDR3 is 19 amino acids long. CDR3 sequence reads: CASATGTSGYQIRIVTQYF. The DNA of the CDR3 is TGCGCCAGCGCAACAGGGACTAGCGGATACCAGATTCGAATTGTTACGCAGTATTTT.

The rearrangement uses TRBV2 and TRBJ1-1, with 7 bases matching TRBD1. The J segment lost 1 base and the V segment lost 6 bases, leaving 2 bases of the junction unmatched. Per the germline V gene, CDR1 is SNHLY and CDR2 is FYNNEI. The CDR3 has 13 amino acids. The CDR3 protein is CASRRTGNTEAFF. The CDR3 region has the DNA TGTGCCAGCAGAAGGACAGGGAACACTGAAGCTTTCTTT.